These 23 T cell receptor beta chains were all obtained from the same sample, sequenced in a study of human T cells and chemical hapten exposure. TCRdb redid the calling of the RACE reads with MiXCR, one entry per CDR3 protein. The table records fewer than 85,000 distinct CDR3 sequences, more than 9% of them present only once. Time point here: patch test 2, 6 weeks after DPC sensitization. The treatment denotes: therapeutic diphenylcyclopropenone sensitization with weekly scalp DPC. Sequences were derived from whole blood, sampled in connection with sensitization to the hapten diphenylcyclopropenone (DPC). These TCRs come from a man aged 18 to 30 with alopecia areata. Some clones in this sample may be carry-over from other donors' samples.

This clonotype was recorded a few times. V usage is TRBV3-1 and J usage is TRBJ1-1; D possibly corresponds to TRBD1 (6 bases). The CDR3 length is 13 residues. The V gene lost 1 base and the J gene lost 9 bases, with 12 bases spanning the gap. CDR1 and CDR2 from the germline V gene are LGHDT and YNNKEL (reference sequence). The DNA of the CDR3 is TGTGCCAGCAGCCAAGCCCGGGACACCAAAGCTTTCTTT. This codes for CASSQARDTKAFF. Full variable domain (rest looked up from reference TRBV3-1 and TRBJ1-1): DTAVSQTPKYLVTQMGNDKSIKCEQNLGHDTMYWYKQDSKKFLKIMFSYNNKELIINETVPNRFSPKSPDKAHLNLHINSLELGDSAVYFCASSQARDTKAFFGQGTRLTVV.

This clonotype occurred a few times. This chain connects TRBV5-1 to TRBJ1-6; D is uncertain. Deletions cut 0 bases from V and 12 bases from J, with 10 bases between. Germline V gives CDR1 SGHRS, CDR2 YFSETQ. This CDR3 contains 13 residues. CDR3 coding DNA: TGCGCCAGCAGCTTGGACTCATCGGGACCCCTCCACTTT. Translation: CASSLDSSGPLHF. The whole variable domain, remainder taken from reference TRBV5-1 and TRBJ1-6, is KAGVTQTPRYLIKTRGQQVTLSCSPISGHRSVSWYQQTPGQGLQFLFEYFSETQRNKGNFPGRFSGRQFSNSRSEMNVSTLELGDSALYLCASSLDSSGPLHFGNGTRLTVT.

This chain uses TRBV2 with TRBJ2-3; possibly TRBD1 for D (6 bases). This CDR3 is 11 amino acids long. Trimming shortened V by 7 bases and J by 5 bases, and 7 bases separated the two germline ends. The V gene's germline CDR1 is SNHLY and CDR2 FYNNEI. This CDR3 is CASKQGDTQYF. Written as DNA, the CDR3 is TGTGCCAGCAAACAGGGAGATACGCAGTATTTT.

This clonotype showed up just a few times. This chain links TRBV11-2 with TRBJ2-7; D may be TRBD2 (6 bases). Germline CDR1 is SGHAT and CDR2 is FQNNGV. This CDR3 spans 14 amino acids. Trimming removed 4 bases at V and 2 bases at J, with 12 bases between. CDR3 region: CASSSGTPTYEQYF. CDR3 nucleotide sequence: TGTGCCAGCAGCTCCGGGACTCCAACCTACGAGCAGTACTTC.

This clonotype came up many times. V and J are TRBV29-1 and TRBJ1-5; D is uncertain. The CDR3 loop spans 12 amino acids. Germline-derived CDR1 and CDR2 are SQVTM and ANQGSEA. V was cut by 4 bases and J by 6 bases, with 10 bases left in between. The CDR3 DNA follows: TGCAGCGTTGGGAACAGCGGTCAGCCCCAGCATTTT. It encodes CSVGNSGQPQHF.

The chain has TRBV12-3 or TRBV12-4 and TRBJ2-7, with D perhaps TRBD1 or TRBD2 (5 bases each). The V end lost 3 bases, the J end lost 4 bases, and 10 bases lay between the germline ends. This CDR3 spans 13 amino acids. The CDR3 spells CASSFGTTYEQYV. CDR3 nucleotide sequence: TGTGCCAGCAGTTTCGGGACGACTTACGAGCAGTACGTC.

V is TRBV28 and J is TRBJ2-7; the match to TRBD2 covers 8 bases. The CDR3 totals 13 residues. The V and J ends lost 6 bases and 6 bases, in that order; junction bases with no gene match: 7. Germline CDR1 and CDR2: MDHEN and SYDVKM. As DNA, the CDR3 is TGTGCCAGCAGAGCGGGGGCCCCGCCCGAGCAGTACTTC. Residues: CASRAGAPPEQYF.

V usage is TRBV7-3 and J usage is TRBJ1-2; D is ambiguous. Germline V gene data show CDR1 as SGHTA and CDR2 as FQGTGA. Between the trimmed V and J ends, which lost 5 bases and 8 bases, there was a span of 6 bases. CDR3 length: 10 amino acids. CDR3 sequence reads: CASSPRGYTF. The DNA of the CDR3 is TGTGCCAGCAGCCCCCGAGGCTACACCTTC.

J is TRBJ2-2 and V is TRBV7-2; 7 bases line up with TRBD1. The trim removed 1 base at V and 9 bases at J, leaving 8 bases unmatched. The CDR3 has 15 residues. Per the germline V gene, CDR1 is SGHTA and CDR2 is FQGNSA. CDR3 sequence: CASSLVGGTVRELFF. The CDR3 DNA reads TGTGCCAGCAGCTTAGTAGGGGGCACTGTCCGGGAGCTGTTTTTT.

This clonotype was seen more than once but under ten times. V gene TRBV6-2 or TRBV6-3 combines with J gene TRBJ2-7; TRBD1 might be the D (6 bases). Trimming cost V 7 bases and J 0 bases, with 7 bases left between them. The CDR3 loop spans 12 amino acids. The germline gives CDR1 MNHEY, CDR2 SVGEGT. The chain's CDR3 is CASKDSSYEQYF. DNA of the CDR3: TGTGCCAGCAAGGACAGCTCCTACGAGCAGTACTTC.

Many counts were recorded for this clonotype. The chain has TRBV12-5 and TRBJ2-1; D not certain. Germline CDR1 is LGHNT and CDR2 is FRNRAP. This CDR3 has 17 amino acids. V lost 0 bases to trimming and J lost 2 bases, with 14 bases between them. The CDR3 nucleotides read TGTGCTAGTGGTTTGGTACCCACTATTCACCCCTACAATGAGCAGTTCTTC. Encoded protein: CASGLVPTIHPYNEQFF.

This chain links TRBV7-2 with TRBJ1-2; no firm D call. V dropped 6 bases and J dropped 8 bases, with 19 bases sitting between them. Germline lookup yields CDR1 SGHTA and CDR2 FQGNSA. The CDR3 is 14 residues long. The CDR3 spells CASSLRSGPRGYTF. Here the CDR3 DNA reads TGTGCCAGCAGTCTCCGGTCGGGCCCTCGGGGCTACACCTTC.

The rearrangement uses TRBV6-5 and TRBJ2-7, with TRBD1 matching over 8 bases. The V and J ends lost 0 bases and 2 bases, in that order; junction bases with no gene match: 6. CDR1 and CDR2 from the germline V gene are MNHEY and SVGAGI. This CDR3 has 16 amino acids. Here the CDR3 DNA reads TGTGCCAGCAGTTACTCGAAGCCGGACAGGGCCTACGAGCAGTACGTC. Protein: CASSYSKPDRAYEQYV.

A few counts support this clonotype. One junction end disagrees with the germline gene, perhaps due to a read error. This chain connects TRBV3-1 to TRBJ1-3, with unresolved D. The CDR3 consists of 15 residues. The germline gives CDR1 LGHDT, CDR2 YNNKEL (reference sequence). The CDR3 region is CASSQDSGSGNTTYF. CDR3 in DNA: TGTGCCAGCAGCCAAGATTCGGGATCGGGAAACACCACATATTTT. The full variable domain, completed using reference TRBV3-1 and TRBJ1-3, is DTAVSQTPKYLVTQMGNDKSIKCEQNLGHDTMYWYKQDSKKFLKIMFSYNNKELIINETVPNRFSPKSPDKAHLNLHINSLELGDSAVYFCASSQDSGSGNTTYFGEGSWLTVV.

CDR3 nucleotides: TGTGCCAGCAGCACAGCGAAGCCCCAGCATTTT. It is translated as CASSTAKPQHF. This chain connects TRBV6-6 to TRBJ1-5; D gene uncertain. Germline V gene sequence: CDR1 MNHNY, CDR2 SVGAGI (reference sequence). V was pared by 6 bases and J by 8 bases, with 8 bases between. The CDR3 extends over 11 amino acids.

This clonotype occurred many times. V and J are TRBV28 and TRBJ2-7; D possibly corresponds to TRBD2 (5 bases). This CDR3 region has 13 residues. Trimming shortened V by 1 base and J by 7 bases, and 11 bases separated the two germline ends. The germline V gene encodes CDR1 MDHEN and CDR2 SYDVKM. CDR3 amino acids: CASSLLGSGEQYF. The CDR3 DNA is TGTGCCAGCAGTTTATTAGGTTCGGGGGAGCAGTACTTC.

The table lists this clonotype with a few counts. Written as DNA, the CDR3 is TGTGCCAGCAGCTTAATATTGGGCTACACCTTC. Its protein is CASSLILGYTF. The chain couples TRBV7-2 to TRBJ1-2; D unresolved. Germline V gene lookup returns CDR1 SGHTA and CDR2 FQGNSA. The V end was cut by 2 bases, the J end by 8 bases, with 6 bases between. CDR3 length: 11 residues.

The chain recombines TRBV11-2 with TRBJ1-1; 9 nucleotides line up with TRBD1. CDR3 length equals 19 residues. The V and J ends lost 5 bases and 0 bases, in that order; junction bases with no gene match: 16. Per germline, CDR1 SGHAT and CDR2 FQNNGV. DNA for the CDR3: TGTGCCAGCAGCGACGGGACAGGGCGGTCCACCCCCGTGAACACTGAAGCTTTCTTT. Protein: CASSDGTGRSTPVNTEAFF.

This chain uses TRBV5-6 with TRBJ1-5, with D unclear. The V gene's germline CDR1 is SGHDT and CDR2 YYEEEE. V was cut by 0 bases and J by 4 bases, with 14 bases left in between. The CDR3 totals 16 residues. CDR3: CASSLGASGTNQPQHF. In DNA, the CDR3 is TGTGCCAGCAGCTTGGGGGCTAGCGGAACAAATCAGCCCCAGCATTTT.

Only a few counts were recorded for this clonotype. This chain uses TRBV3-1 with TRBJ1-1; D gene unclear. CDR1 and CDR2 (germline): LGHDT, YNNKEL (reference sequence). With 0 bases removed from V and 11 bases from J, the gap between germline ends came to 10 bases. The CDR3 runs 12 residues. CDR3 sequence reads: CASSQDLVWAFF. As DNA, the CDR3 is TGTGCCAGCAGCCAAGATCTTGTATGGGCTTTCTTT. Based on the CDR3 plus reference TRBV3-1 and TRBJ1-1, the full variable domain is DTAVSQTPKYLVTQMGNDKSIKCEQNLGHDTMYWYKQDSKKFLKIMFSYNNKELIINETVPNRFSPKSPDKAHLNLHINSLELGDSAVYFCASSQDLVWAFFGQGTRLTVV.

The J gene is TRBJ2-7, the V gene TRBV7-2, with 9 bases lining up with TRBD1. Germline assignment: CDR1 SGHTA and CDR2 FQGNSA. This CDR3 is 14 amino acids long. After removal of 5 bases from V and 4 bases from J, the junction contained 6 bases not matched to a gene. This chain's CDR3 is CASSPWDRDYEQYF. DNA for the CDR3: TGTGCCAGCAGCCCATGGGACAGGGATTACGAGCAGTACTTC.

The chain carries TRBV5-1 and TRBJ2-6; D unresolved. There are 16 residues in the CDR3. Germline values: CDR1 SGHRS, CDR2 YFSETQ. With 6 bases removed from V and 0 bases from J, the gap between germline ends came to 13 bases. The CDR3 reads CASTPGSYSGANVLTF. The CDR3 DNA reads TGCGCCAGCACCCCGGGCAGTTACTCTGGGGCCAACGTCCTGACTTTC.

Details on this clonotype: This sequence may be a read error, since a much larger clone differs from it by one base. The chain couples TRBV7-3 to TRBJ2-1; D is unresolved. Germline assignment: CDR1 SGHTA and CDR2 FQGTGA. This CDR3 region has 15 residues. The V end lost 0 bases, the J end lost 8 bases, and 14 bases lay between the germline ends. CDR3 sequence reads: CASSLTDVARDEQFF. Here the CDR3 DNA reads TGTGCCAGCAGCTTAACGGATGTAGCCCGGGATGAGCAGTTCTTC.